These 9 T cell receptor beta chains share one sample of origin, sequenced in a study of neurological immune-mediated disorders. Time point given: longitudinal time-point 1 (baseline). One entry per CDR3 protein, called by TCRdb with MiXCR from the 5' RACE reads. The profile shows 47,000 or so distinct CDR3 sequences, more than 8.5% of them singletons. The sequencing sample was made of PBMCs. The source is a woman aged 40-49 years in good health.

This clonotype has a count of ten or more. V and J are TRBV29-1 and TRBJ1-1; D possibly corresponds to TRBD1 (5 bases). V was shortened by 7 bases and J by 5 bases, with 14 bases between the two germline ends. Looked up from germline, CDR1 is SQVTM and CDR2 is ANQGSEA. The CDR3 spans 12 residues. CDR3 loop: CSEGWPGTEAFF. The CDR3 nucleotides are TGCAGCGAGGGGTGGCCGGGGACTGAAGCTTTCTTT.

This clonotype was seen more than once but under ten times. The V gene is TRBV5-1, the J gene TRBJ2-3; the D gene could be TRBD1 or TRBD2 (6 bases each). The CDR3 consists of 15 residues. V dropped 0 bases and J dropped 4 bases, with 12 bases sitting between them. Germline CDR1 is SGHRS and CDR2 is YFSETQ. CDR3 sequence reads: CASSLEWGAADTQYF. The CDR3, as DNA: TGCGCCAGCAGCTTGGAGTGGGGGGCGGCAGATACGCAGTATTTT.

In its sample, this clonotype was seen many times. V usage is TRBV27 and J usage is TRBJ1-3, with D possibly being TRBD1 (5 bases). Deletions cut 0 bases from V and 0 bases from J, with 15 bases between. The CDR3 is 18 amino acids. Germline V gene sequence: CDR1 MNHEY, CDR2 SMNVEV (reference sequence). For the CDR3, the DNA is TGTGCCAGCAGTTTATCGTCCGGGACGTCCAGCTCTGGAAACACCATATATTTT. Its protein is CASSLSSGTSSSGNTIYF.

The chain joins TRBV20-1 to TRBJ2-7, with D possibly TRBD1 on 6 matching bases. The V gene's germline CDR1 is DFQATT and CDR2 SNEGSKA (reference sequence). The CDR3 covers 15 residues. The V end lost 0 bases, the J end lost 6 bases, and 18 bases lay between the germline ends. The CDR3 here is CSARDSSRQALEQYF. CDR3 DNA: TGCAGTGCTAGAGATTCCTCCAGACAGGCCCTCGAGCAGTACTTC.

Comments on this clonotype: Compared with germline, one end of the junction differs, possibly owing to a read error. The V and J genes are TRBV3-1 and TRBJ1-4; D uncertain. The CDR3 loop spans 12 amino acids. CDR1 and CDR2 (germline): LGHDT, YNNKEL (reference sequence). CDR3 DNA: TGTGCCAGCAGCCAGGATGGTGAAAACCTGTTTTTT. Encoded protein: CASSQDGENLFF.

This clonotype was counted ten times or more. CDR3 nucleotides: TGCAGTGCTAGACCTCCCGGACAGGGGAGACTTGGCAGCAATCAGCCCCAGCATTTT. Translating it yields CSARPPGQGRLGSNQPQHF. The chain has TRBV20-1 and TRBJ1-5; 9 nucleotides line up with TRBD1. The CDR3 is 19 residues long. J was trimmed by 1 base and V by 2 bases; bases with no gene match: 15. Germline-derived CDR1 and CDR2 are DFQATT and SNEGSKA (reference sequence).

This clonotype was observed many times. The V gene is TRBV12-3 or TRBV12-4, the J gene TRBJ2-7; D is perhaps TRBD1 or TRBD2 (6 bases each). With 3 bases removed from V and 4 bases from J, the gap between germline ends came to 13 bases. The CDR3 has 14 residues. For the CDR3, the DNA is TGTGCCAGCAGTTTTGGAGGGGGGACTTACGAGCAGTACTTC. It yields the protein CASSFGGGTYEQYF.

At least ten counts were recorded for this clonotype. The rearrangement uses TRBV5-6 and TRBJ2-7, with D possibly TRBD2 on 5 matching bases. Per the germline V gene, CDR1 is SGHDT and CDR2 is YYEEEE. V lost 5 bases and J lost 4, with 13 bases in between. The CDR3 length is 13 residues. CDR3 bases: TGTGCCAGCAGTCCTGACCTAGCTTACGAGCAGTACTTC. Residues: CASSPDLAYEQYF. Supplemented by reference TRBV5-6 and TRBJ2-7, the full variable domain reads DAGVTQSPTHLIKTRGQQVTLRCSPKSGHDTVSWYQQALGQGPQFIFQYYEEEERQRGNFPDRFSGHQFPNYSSELNVNALLLGDSALYLCASSPDLAYEQYFGPGTRLTVT.

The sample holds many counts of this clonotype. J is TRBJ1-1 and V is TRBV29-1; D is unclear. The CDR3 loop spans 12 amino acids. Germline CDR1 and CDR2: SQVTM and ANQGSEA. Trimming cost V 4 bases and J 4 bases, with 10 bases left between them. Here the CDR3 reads CSVVKDLTEAFF. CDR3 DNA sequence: TGCAGCGTTGTTAAGGACCTCACTGAAGCTTTCTTT.